The following is a T cell receptor (beta chain) sequence with its context. Its matching antigen is unknown. Per-sample assaying covered 95,000 to 100,000 TCR templates. TCRdb's copy holds only in-frame clones and misses some; the assay was immunoSEQ multiplex PCR. The top ten clones hold about 11% of a sample with about 100,000 clones, 80% to 95% of them seen once. The sample comes from a study of siplizumab effects on memory and regulatory T cells. Study results and caveats: There was no confirmation of the suppressive function of proliferating Tregs from siplizumab cultures.

This CDR3 has 16 amino acids. The germline CDR1 and CDR2 sequences are MNHNS and SASEGT. V was pared by 4 bases and J by 1 base, with 6 bases of the junction left unmatched. Sequencing input: non-Treg CD4+ T cells sorted from blood. The clonotype was recovered from a human donor in good health. The rearrangement links TRBV6-1 to TRBJ2-1, with 8 bases that match TRBD2. In DNA, the CDR3 is TGTGCCAGCAGTGCCCGGACTAGCACGTCCTACAATGAGCAGTTCTTC. Encoded protein: CASSARTSTSYNEQFF.